A single T cell receptor (beta chain) is shown here with its context. This clone was counted a few times. Its antigen remains unidentified. Within one base of it there is no much larger clone, and no base qualities were kept. The time point label on this specimen signifies: time of PML onset. This specimen's treatment or condition label, per the study, means: on natalizumab therapy at sampling. PML was diagnosed from clinical and MRI findings and confirmed by detection of JC virus DNA in cerebrospinal fluid. In the natalizumab-treated patients, PML was found to develop after between roughly 15 and 56 months of natalizumab therapy. Every listed patient had received interferon beta before, and every PML patient was female. At the time of PML onset, T3 blood samples were collected. Ficoll-Hypaque density gradient centrifugation was used to isolate peripheral blood mononuclear cells. Trimming costs V 6 bases and J 1 base, and their ends lie 10 bases apart. The CDR3, cysteine through phenylalanine, is 15 amino acids long. Just CDR3 DNA is preserved here, 45 bases in frame from base 1. According to the germline V gene, CDR1 reads SNHLY and CDR2 reads FYNNEI.

Using the immunoSEQ two-step multiplex PCR at survey-level depth, TRB CDR3 regions were amplified from genomic DNA. Synthetic inline TR CDR3 controls covering all V-J pairings were spiked into each PCR to estimate template counts and remove amplification bias. Reads were processed so that amplification and sequencing bias were reduced, and quantification was performed against synthetic TR CDR3 analogs. The study's processing was this. Raw data were processed in ImmunoSEQ Analyzer, removing out-of-frame sequences and CDR3s with stop codons, and genes were named by IMGT nomenclature. Normalized Shannon entropy, defined as 1 minus Pielou's evenness, served as the summary measure of repertoire diversity. Only TRB sequences sharing the V gene, the J gene and the CDR3 were counted as identical. Public PML clonotypes were CDR3s shared by two or more PML-onset samples but absent earlier, in controls, and in public databases. Position-by-position CDR3 amino acid composition was analyzed in Skylign with the observed count method. TCRdb stores this immuneACCESS table with in-frame sequences only. Part of the clones is absent; in the studies checked, under half of the shortfall reflects unresolved V genes, and no reason is known for the rest. V and J calls plus clone size are reproduced from that table; the DNA served to infer D and trimming. This sample is represented by 25,000 to 35,000 clones; 87% of them were singletons. The ten largest clones represent less than 7.5% of the sample.

These data originate in a study of multiple sclerosis patients with progressive multifocal leukoencephalopathy (dated by TCRdb to about 2019). At the level of the whole study: Peripheral T and B cells were examined in MS patients who developed PML (4 under natalizumab, 1 after alemtuzumab) and in treated patients who did not develop PML. Longitudinal follow-up was performed in two natalizumab-treated patients who later developed PML, from before therapy through 6 and 12 months to PML onset. The study aimed to detect JC virus-specific or public T-cell expansions arising at the time of PML onset. What the authors observed across the whole study: Because the cohort was small and descriptive, it remained unclear whether the findings reflect JC virus infection or general immunocompromise. Lower normalized Shannon entropy suggested less diverse TRB repertoires in most PML patients, whereas the natalizumab-treated controls showed values near 1. TRB clones above 0.5% frequency appeared only in PML patients, but expanded clones at PML onset were already present before and during natalizumab therapy. When PML developed, neither common TRBV or TRBJ gene usage nor preferential TRBV-TRBJ pairings were detected. Analysis was limited to peripheral blood, even though cerebrospinal fluid or brain lymphocytes might be more informative for natalizumab-associated PML.

This sequence was found in a woman aged 40 to 50 with progressive multifocal leukoencephalopathy. The V and J segments used are TRBV2 and TRBJ2-6; the D gene assignment is ambiguous. This material consisted of PBMCs, taken from a patient treated with natalizumab. This receptor carries the CDR3 CASRMAESGANVLTF. In nucleotide form, the sequence is TGTGCCAGCAGAATGGCCGAATCTGGGGCCAACGTCCTGACTTTC. The CDR3, completed at both ends by the reference TRBV2 and TRBJ2-6 genes, gives the full variable domain EPEVTQTPSHQVTQMGQEVILRCVPISNHLYFYWYRQILGQKVEFLVSFYNNEISEKSEIFDDQFSVERPDGSNFTLKIRSTKLEDSAMYFCASRMAESGANVLTFGAGSRLTVL.